This TCR beta chain was sequenced during a study of blood T cell repertoires in COVID-19. Enrolment of Seattle patients took place during active infection, and they were followed longitudinally. Sequenced by immunoSEQ multiplex PCR; TCRdb stores in-frame clones only, minus some. The table lists some 360,000 clones, over 75% of them singletons. The CDR3 loop spans 14 amino acids. Looked up from germline, CDR1 is ENHRY and CDR2 is SYGVKD. V was clipped by 6 bases and J by 1 base; unmatched bases: 4. This TCR derives from a woman between 55 and 75 years old with COVID-19, enrolled during active disease. This chain uses TRBV10-3 with TRBJ1-1, with 8 bases that match TRBD1. Sequencing was performed on peripheral blood. CDR3 sequence reads: CAIRDRATNTEAFF. CDR3 coding DNA: TGTGCCATCAGGGACAGGGCCACGAACACTGAAGCTTTCTTT.